The 2 T cell receptor beta chains below all came from one sample that was sequenced in a study of control samples from healthy donors and cancer patients. Sequenced by immunoSEQ multiplex PCR; TCRdb stores in-frame clones only, minus some. Of under 70,000 clones in the sample, 90% were seen once. Sequencing was done on a sample of PBMCs. The receptor set was obtained from a woman aged 45-59 years with colorectal cancer.

The chain links TRBV5-5 to TRBJ2-5; 7 bases match TRBD2. Germline V gene data show CDR1 as SGHKS and CDR2 as YYEKEE (reference sequence). The CDR3 totals 13 residues. Losses at the gene ends were 4 bases for V and 4 bases for J; bases not matched to a gene: 4. The CDR3 protein is CASSTTSSETQYF. The DNA of the CDR3 is TGTGCCAGCAGCACGACTAGCTCAGAGACCCAGTACTTC.

The chain employs TRBV6-5 and TRBJ1-5, with TRBD1 matching over 7 bases. CDR3 length equals 15 residues. Germline-derived CDR1 and CDR2 are MNHEY and SVGAGI. V shed 11 bases and J 5 bases; nucleotides not matched to a gene: 15. In DNA, the CDR3 is TGTGCCCCTGGGGGGCGACAGGGCACCGATCAGCCCCAGCATTTT. It specifies CAPGGRQGTDQPQHF.